This T cell receptor (beta chain) is drawn from a study of T-cell reconstitution after alpha-beta-depleted transplantation in children. General study points: Certain patients had high TCRbeta diversity at day 60, and it came from recipient T cells and thymic progenitors that survived. By about two months after transplant, alpha-beta T cells reportedly arose from several hundred graft clones that had expanded. Newly made T cells mostly supplied T-cell counts and diversity one year after transplant.

Concerning this clonotype itself: What it binds is not known.

Unique molecular identifiers were incorporated during preparation of the TCRbeta library. TCRdb processed the PCR reads anew with MiXCR; each CDR3 protein has one entry. The data contain about 580,000 distinct CDR3 sequences, about 21% of them singletons. The CDR3 contains 14 residues. V lost 10 bases to trimming and J lost 5 bases, with 20 bases between them. Germline V gives CDR1 MNHEY, CDR2 SVGEGT. Sequencing used PBMCs, mostly from graft donor cells, obtained 360 days after TCRalphabeta/CD19-depleted stem cell transplant. The chain joins TRBV6-2 or TRBV6-3 to TRBJ1-1, with D maybe TRBD1 (5 bases). This receptor was identified in a boy under two years old who had a stem cell transplant for acute myeloid leukemia, so the T cells may come from the graft donor. The CDR3 region is CATTRGQGGTEAFF. The DNA for the CDR3 is TGTGCCACCACCCGAGGGCAGGGAGGGACTGAAGCTTTCTTT.